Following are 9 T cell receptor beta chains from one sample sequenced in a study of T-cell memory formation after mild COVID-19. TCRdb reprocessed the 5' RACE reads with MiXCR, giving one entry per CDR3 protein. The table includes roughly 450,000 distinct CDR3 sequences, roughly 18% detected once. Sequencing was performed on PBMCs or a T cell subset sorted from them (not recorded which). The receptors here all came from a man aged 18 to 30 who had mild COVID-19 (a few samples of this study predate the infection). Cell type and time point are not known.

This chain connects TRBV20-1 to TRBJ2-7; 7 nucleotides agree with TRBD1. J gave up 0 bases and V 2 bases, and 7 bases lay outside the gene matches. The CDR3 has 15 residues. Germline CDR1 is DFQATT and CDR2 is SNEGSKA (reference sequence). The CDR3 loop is CSARRGPLSSYEQYV. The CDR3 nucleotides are TGCAGTGCTAGAAGGGGGCCCCTAAGCTCCTACGAGCAGTACGTC.

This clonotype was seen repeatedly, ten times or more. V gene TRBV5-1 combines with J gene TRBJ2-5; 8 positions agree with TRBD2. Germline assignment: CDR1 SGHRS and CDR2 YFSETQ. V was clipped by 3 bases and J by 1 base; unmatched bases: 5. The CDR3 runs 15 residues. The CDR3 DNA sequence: TGCGCCAGCAGCTCTCGGGGGGGTTTCCAAGAGACCCAGTACTTC. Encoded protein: CASSSRGGFQETQYF.

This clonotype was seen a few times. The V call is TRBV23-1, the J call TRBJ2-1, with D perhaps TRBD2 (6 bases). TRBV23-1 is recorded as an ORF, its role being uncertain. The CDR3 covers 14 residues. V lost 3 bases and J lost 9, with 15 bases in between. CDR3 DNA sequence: TGCGCCAGCAGTCACACGACTAGTCTCGGTGAGCAGTTCTTC. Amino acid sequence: CASSHTTSLGEQFF.

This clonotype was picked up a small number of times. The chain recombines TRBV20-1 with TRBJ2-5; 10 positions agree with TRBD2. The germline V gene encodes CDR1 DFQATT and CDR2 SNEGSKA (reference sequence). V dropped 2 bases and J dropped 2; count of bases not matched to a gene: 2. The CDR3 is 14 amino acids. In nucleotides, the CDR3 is TGCAGTGCTAGACAACTAGCGGGGCAAGAGACCCAGTACTTC. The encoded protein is CSARQLAGQETQYF.

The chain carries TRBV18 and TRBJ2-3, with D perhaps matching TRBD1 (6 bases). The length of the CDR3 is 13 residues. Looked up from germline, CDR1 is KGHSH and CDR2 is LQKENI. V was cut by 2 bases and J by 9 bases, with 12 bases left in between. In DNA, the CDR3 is TGTGCCAGCTCACCAACCGGGACACGGACGCAGTATTTT. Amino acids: CASSPTGTRTQYF.

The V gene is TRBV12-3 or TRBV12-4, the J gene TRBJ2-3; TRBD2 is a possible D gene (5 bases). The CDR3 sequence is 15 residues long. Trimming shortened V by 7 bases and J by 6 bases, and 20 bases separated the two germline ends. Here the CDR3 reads CASNPLLGLTDTQYF. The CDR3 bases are TGTGCCAGCAATCCCCTACTAGGGTTAACGGATACGCAGTATTTT.

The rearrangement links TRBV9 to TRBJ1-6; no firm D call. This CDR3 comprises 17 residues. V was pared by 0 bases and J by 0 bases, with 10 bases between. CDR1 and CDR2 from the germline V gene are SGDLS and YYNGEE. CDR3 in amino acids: CASSVEGESSYNSPLHF. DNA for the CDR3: TGTGCCAGCAGCGTAGAAGGCGAGAGCTCCTATAATTCACCCCTCCACTTT.

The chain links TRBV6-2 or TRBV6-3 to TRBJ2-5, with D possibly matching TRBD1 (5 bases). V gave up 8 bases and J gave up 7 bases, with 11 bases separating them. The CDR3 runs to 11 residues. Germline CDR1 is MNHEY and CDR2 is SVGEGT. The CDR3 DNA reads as TGTGCCAGCGGGGCCTTCGGGACCCAGTACTTC. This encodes CASGAFGTQYF.

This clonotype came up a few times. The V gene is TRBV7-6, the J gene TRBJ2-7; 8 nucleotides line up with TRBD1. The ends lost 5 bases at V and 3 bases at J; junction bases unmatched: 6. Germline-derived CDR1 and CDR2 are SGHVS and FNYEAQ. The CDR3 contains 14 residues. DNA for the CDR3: TGTGCCAGCAGCGGAAAGACAGGGGACTACGAGCAGTACTTC. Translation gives CASSGKTGDYEQYF.